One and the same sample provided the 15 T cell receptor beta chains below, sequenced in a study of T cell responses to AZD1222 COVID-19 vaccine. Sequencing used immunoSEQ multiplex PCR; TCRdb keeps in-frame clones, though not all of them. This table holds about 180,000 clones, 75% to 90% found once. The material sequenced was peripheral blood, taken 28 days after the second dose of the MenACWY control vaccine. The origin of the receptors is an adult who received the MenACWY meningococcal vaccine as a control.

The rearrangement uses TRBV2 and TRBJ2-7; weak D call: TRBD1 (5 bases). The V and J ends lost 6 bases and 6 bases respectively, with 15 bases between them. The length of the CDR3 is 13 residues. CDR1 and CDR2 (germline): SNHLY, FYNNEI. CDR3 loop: CASRDTKIPEQYF. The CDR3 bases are TGTGCCAGCAGGGACACGAAAATTCCCGAGCAGTACTTC. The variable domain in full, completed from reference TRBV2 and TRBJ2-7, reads EPEVTQTPSHQVTQMGQEVILRCVPISNHLYFYWYRQILGQKVEFLVSFYNNEISEKSEIFDDQFSVERPDGSNFTLKIRSTKLEDSAMYFCASRDTKIPEQYFGPGTRLTVT.

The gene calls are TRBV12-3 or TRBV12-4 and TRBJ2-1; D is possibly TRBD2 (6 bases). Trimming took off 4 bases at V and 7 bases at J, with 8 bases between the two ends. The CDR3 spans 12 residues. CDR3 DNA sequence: TGTGCCAGCAGTTATAGCGGTAATGAGCAGTTCTTC. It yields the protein CASSYSGNEQFF.

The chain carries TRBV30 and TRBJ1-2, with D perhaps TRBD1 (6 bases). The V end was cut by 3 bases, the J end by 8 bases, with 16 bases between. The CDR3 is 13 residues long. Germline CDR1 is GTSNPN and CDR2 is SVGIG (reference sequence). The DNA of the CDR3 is TGTGCCTGGAGCACTACAGGGTTCGGCGGCTACACCTTC. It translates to CAWSTTGFGGYTF.

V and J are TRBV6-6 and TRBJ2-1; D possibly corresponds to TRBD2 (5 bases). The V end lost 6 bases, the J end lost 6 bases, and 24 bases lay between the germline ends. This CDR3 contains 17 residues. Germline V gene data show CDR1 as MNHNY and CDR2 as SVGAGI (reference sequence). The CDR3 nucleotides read TGTGCCAGCAGCCGAGTTACGTTCCGCGGACGGGGCAATGAGCAGTTCTTC. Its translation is CASSRVTFRGRGNEQFF.

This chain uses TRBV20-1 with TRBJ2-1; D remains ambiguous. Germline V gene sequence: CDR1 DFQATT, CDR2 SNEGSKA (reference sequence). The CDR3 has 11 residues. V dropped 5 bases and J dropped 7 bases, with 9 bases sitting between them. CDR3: CSARERNEQFF. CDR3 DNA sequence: TGCAGTGCTCGCGAAAGGAATGAGCAGTTCTTC.

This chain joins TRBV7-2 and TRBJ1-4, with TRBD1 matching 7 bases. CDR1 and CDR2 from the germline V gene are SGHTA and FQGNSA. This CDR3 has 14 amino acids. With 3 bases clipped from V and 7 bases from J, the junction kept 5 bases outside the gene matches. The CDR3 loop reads CASSLDRRSEKLFF. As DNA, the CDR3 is TGTGCCAGCAGCTTGGACAGGAGGTCTGAAAAACTGTTTTTT. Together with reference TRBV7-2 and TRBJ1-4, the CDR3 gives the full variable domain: GAGVSQSPSNKVTEKGKDVELRCDPISGHTALYWYRQSLGQGLEFLIYFQGNSAPDKSGLPSDRFSAERTGGSVSTLTIQRTQQEDSAVYLCASSLDRRSEKLFFGSGTQLSVL.

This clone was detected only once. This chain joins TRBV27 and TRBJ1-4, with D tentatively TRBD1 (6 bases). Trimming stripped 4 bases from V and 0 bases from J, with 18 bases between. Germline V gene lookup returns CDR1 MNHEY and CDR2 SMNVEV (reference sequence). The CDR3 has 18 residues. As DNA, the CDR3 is TGTGCCAGCAGTTCGAACCCAGGGGCCCCTGCAACTAATGAAAAACTGTTTTTT. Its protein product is CASSSNPGAPATNEKLFF.

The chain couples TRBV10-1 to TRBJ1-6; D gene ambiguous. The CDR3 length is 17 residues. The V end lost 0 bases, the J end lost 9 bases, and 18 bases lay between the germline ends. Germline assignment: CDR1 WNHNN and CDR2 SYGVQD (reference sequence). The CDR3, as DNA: TGCGCCAGCAGTGAGTCCGGCAGCAGCGGTATGGGTTCACCCCTCCACTTT. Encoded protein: CASSESGSSGMGSPLHF.

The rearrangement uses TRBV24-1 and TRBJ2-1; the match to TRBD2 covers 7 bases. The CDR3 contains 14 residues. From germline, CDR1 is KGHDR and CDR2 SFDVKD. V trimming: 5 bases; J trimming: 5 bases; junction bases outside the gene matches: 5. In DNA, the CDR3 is TGTGCCACCAGTGCTGCTAGCGGCGACAATGAGCAGTTCTTC. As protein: CATSAASGDNEQFF.

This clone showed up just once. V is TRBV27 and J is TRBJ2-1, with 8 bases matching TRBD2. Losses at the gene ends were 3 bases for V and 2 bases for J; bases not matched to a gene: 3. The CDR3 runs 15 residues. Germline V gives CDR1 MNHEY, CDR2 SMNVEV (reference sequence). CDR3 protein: CASSLGGRPYNEQFF. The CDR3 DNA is TGTGCCAGCAGTTTGGGCGGGAGGCCCTACAATGAGCAGTTCTTC.

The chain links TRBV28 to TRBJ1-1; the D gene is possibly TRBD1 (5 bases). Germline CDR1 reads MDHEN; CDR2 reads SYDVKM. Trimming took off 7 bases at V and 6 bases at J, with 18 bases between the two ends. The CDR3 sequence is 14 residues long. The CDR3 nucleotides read TGTGCCAGCAAGGAGGCAGGGTCGGTACCTGAAGCTTTCTTT. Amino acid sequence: CASKEAGSVPEAFF.

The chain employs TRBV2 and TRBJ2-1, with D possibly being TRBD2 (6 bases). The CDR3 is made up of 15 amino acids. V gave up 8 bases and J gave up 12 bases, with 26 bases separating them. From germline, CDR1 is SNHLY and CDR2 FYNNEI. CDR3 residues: CASEYSGTSNKGQFF. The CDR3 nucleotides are TGTGCCAGCGAGTACTCCGGGACTTCCAATAAGGGGCAGTTCTTC.

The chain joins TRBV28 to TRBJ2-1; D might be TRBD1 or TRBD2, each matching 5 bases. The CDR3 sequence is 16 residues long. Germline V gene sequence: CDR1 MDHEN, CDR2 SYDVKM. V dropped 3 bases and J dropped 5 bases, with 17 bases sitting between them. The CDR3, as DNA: TGTGCCAGCAGTTTCCCGCAGAGGGGCCAGCACAATGAGCAGTTCTTC. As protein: CASSFPQRGQHNEQFF.

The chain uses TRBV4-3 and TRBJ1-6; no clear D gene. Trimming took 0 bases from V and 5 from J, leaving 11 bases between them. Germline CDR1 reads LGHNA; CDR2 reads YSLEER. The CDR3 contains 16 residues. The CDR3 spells CASSQDFDADNSPLHF. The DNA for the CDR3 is TGCGCCAGCAGCCAAGATTTTGATGCAGATAATTCACCCCTCCACTTT.

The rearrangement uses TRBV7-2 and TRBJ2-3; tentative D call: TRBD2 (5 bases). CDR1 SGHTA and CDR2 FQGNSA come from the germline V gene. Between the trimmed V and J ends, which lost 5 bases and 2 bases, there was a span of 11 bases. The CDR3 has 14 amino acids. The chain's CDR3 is CASSPSGYTDTQYF. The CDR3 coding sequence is TGTGCCAGCAGCCCGAGCGGTTACACAGATACGCAGTATTTT. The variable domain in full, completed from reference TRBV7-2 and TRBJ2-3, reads GAGVSQSPSNKVTEKGKDVELRCDPISGHTALYWYRQSLGQGLEFLIYFQGNSAPDKSGLPSDRFSAERTGGSVSTLTIQRTQQEDSAVYLCASSPSGYTDTQYFGPGTRLTVL.